These 15 T cell receptor beta chains were all obtained from the same sample, sequenced in a study of cytomegalovirus exposure and HLA in healthy donors (dated by TCRdb to about 2017). The protocol used for the library was the immunoSEQ multiplex PCR assay. For the multiplex PCR, a mixture combining 60 forward primers for TCR Vbeta segments and 13 reverse primers for TCR Jbeta segments was used. TCRdb re-hosts the immuneACCESS table, in-frame sequences only. Its copies lack some clones; in the studies checked, an unresolved V gene accounts for under half of them, and the cause for the rest is not known. For this sample there are about 200,000 clones; roughly 80% appear just once. Jointly, the top ten make up approximately 3.8% of the sample. The source material was PBMCs. These receptors were collected from a male donor in good health and CMV-seronegative.

This clone was recorded a few times. This chain links TRBV5-1 with TRBJ2-2, with TRBD2 identical over 8 bases. The CDR3 runs 16 residues. The germline V gene encodes CDR1 SGHRS and CDR2 YFSETQ. J was trimmed by 4 bases and V by 1 base; bases with no gene match: 6. The CDR3 nucleotides read TGCGCCAGCAGCTTGCCGCGGACTAGCAGCACCGGGGAGCTGTTTTTT. This gives the protein CASSLPRTSSTGELFF.

The chain joins TRBV6-4 to TRBJ2-3; 12 positions agree with TRBD2. J lost 5 bases, V lost 5 bases, and 5 bases had no gene match. This CDR3 contains 15 residues. Per germline, CDR1 MRHNA and CDR2 SNTAGT. CDR3 loop: CASSRTSGMGDTQYF. The CDR3, as DNA: TGTGCCAGCAGTCGGACTAGCGGGATGGGAGATACGCAGTATTTT.

The chain recombines TRBV5-5 with TRBJ2-1; TRBD2 matches 9 bases. The CDR3 length is 15 residues. Germline values: CDR1 SGHKS, CDR2 YYEKEE (reference sequence). Losses at the gene ends were 2 bases for V and 5 bases for J; bases not matched to a gene: 5. The DNA for the CDR3 is TGTGCCAGCAGCTTTACGGGACTAGCTGACAATGAGCAGTTCTTC. Its translation: CASSFTGLADNEQFF. Using reference TRBV5-5 and TRBJ2-1 for the parts outside the CDR3, the full variable domain is DAGVTQSPTHLIKTRGQQVTLRCSPISGHKSVSWYQQVLGQGPQFIFQYYEKEERGRGNFPDRFSARQFPNYSSELNVNALLLGDSALYLCASSFTGLADNEQFFGPGTRLTVL.

V is TRBV7-2 and J is TRBJ2-1; 13 bases align to TRBD2. The germline V gene encodes CDR1 SGHTA and CDR2 FQGNSA. J gave up 10 bases and V 1 base, and 4 bases lay outside the gene matches. The CDR3 has 15 amino acids. CDR3 sequence: CASSLGTSGRREQFF. The DNA for the CDR3 is TGTGCCAGCAGCTTAGGGACTAGCGGGAGACGCGAGCAGTTCTTC.

The CDR3 reads CASSLGLGSTDTQYF. The CDR3 coding sequence is TGTGCCAGCAGCTTGGGACTAGGAAGCACAGATACGCAGTATTTT. The chain joins TRBV5-5 to TRBJ2-3; D is possibly TRBD2 (6 bases). V lost 0 bases and J lost 0, with 8 bases in between. The CDR3 runs 15 residues. Germline CDR1 SGHKS, CDR2 YYEKEE (reference sequence).

This chain links TRBV27 with TRBJ1-2; 8 bases match TRBD1. Germline trimming cut 3 bases from V and 6 bases from J; bases unmatched to any gene: 6. The V gene's germline CDR1 is MNHEY and CDR2 SMNVEV (reference sequence). This CDR3 has 14 residues. Here the CDR3 DNA reads TGTGCCAGCAGTTTGACAGGGGTTGAGAATGGCTACACCTTC. It translates to CASSLTGVENGYTF.

A note on this clone: One junction end does not reproduce the germline sequence, and a read error may be involved. The chain employs TRBV7-9 and TRBJ2-1; 7 bases line up with TRBD2. CDR3 length equals 15 residues. In germline, CDR1 is SEHNR, CDR2 FQNEAQ (reference sequence). CDR3 nucleotides: TGTTCCAGCAGCTTCACCGGACGCGGGGGCAATGAGCAGTTCTTC. This encodes CSSSFTGRGGNEQFF.

V and J are TRBV19 and TRBJ2-4, with D maybe TRBD2 (5 bases). Germline V gene lookup returns CDR1 LNHDA and CDR2 SQIVND (reference sequence). Trimming cost V 7 bases and J 9 bases, with 13 bases left between them. The CDR3 runs to 12 residues. Written as DNA, the CDR3 is TGTGCCAGTAAGGGTAGCGCGGGCATTCAGTACTTC. Protein product: CASKGSAGIQYF.

This rearrangement joins TRBV6-5 to TRBJ2-1; D uncertain. V was cut by 2 bases and J by 0 bases, with 8 bases left in between. Germline-derived CDR1 and CDR2 are MNHEY and SVGAGI. The CDR3 contains 15 residues. In DNA form, the CDR3 reads TGTGCCAGCAGTTACAAAGTGAGCTCCTACAATGAGCAGTTCTTC. Translated: CASSYKVSSYNEQFF.

Written as DNA, the CDR3 is TGTGCCAGCAGCCAGGGAGAGGGGACTTTCCTGTCTCAAGAGACCCAGTACTTC. Protein sequence: CASSQGEGTFLSQETQYF. V gene TRBV5-4 combines with J gene TRBJ2-5; D is possibly TRBD2 (6 bases). The germline V gene has CDR1 SGHNT and CDR2 YYREEE (reference sequence). V lost 4 bases and J lost 2, with 24 bases in between. CDR3 size: 18 residues. Drawing the rest from reference TRBV5-4 and TRBJ2-5, the complete variable domain is ETGVTQSPTHLIKTRGQQVTLRCSSQSGHNTVSWYQQALGQGPQFIFQYYREEENGRGNFPPRFSGLQFPNYSSELNVNALELDDSALYLCASSQGEGTFLSQETQYFGPGTRLLVL.

V is TRBV5-1 and J is TRBJ2-7, with a weak D call TRBD2 (6 bases). Germline CDR1 and CDR2: SGHRS and YFSETQ. CDR3 length: 15 amino acids. Trimming took 6 bases from V and 2 from J, leaving 18 bases between them. The CDR3 sequence: CASNPLGGLTYEQYF. CDR3 DNA sequence: TGCGCCAGCAACCCACTGGGAGGCCTAACCTACGAGCAGTACTTC.

The chain employs TRBV6-5 and TRBJ2-3; TRBD2 matches 14 bases. J was trimmed by 7 bases and V by 8 bases; bases with no gene match: 5. Germline V gene sequence: CDR1 MNHEY, CDR2 SVGAGI. This CDR3 has 14 residues. CDR3 in DNA: TGTGCCAGCTCAAGGACTAGCGGGAGGAATACGCAGTATTTT. This translates into CASSRTSGRNTQYF.

Concerning this clone itself: The junction does not match germline at one end; this may be a read error. The V call is TRBV9, the J call TRBJ2-2; TRBD2 is a possible D gene (6 bases). The CDR3 length is 14 residues. Germline CDR1 reads SGDLS; CDR2 reads YYNGEE. The CDR3 loop reads CASSGVGNPGGLFF. CDR3 DNA sequence: TGTGCCAGCAGCGGTGTGGGAAACCCCGGGGGGCTGTTTTTT.

The V gene is TRBV28, the J gene TRBJ2-2, with TRBD2 matching 7 bases. In germline, CDR1 is MDHEN, CDR2 SYDVKM. The CDR3 spans 17 residues. V lost 5 bases and J lost 0; bases outside the gene matches: 9. The CDR3 DNA reads as TGTGCCAGCAGTCCCCATAGCGGGTTAGCGAACACCGGGGAGCTGTTTTTT. This translates into CASSPHSGLANTGELFF.

V and J are TRBV21-1 and TRBJ2-2; the D call of TRBD2 is as the table states it, not checked on the DNA. TRBV21-1 has pseudogene status. The CDR3 has 17 amino acids. The CDR3 region is CASSKFYSGDGTGELFF. The CDR3, as DNA: TGTGCCAGCAGCAAATTTTATTCGGGGGATGGCACCGGGGAGCTGTTTTTT.